This T cell receptor beta chain was identified in a study of blood T cell repertoires in COVID-19. Study details: Researchers got acute and convalescent COVID-19 samples from the United States, Italy and Spain. PBMCs, B-cell-depleted T cells, or T cells provided the cDNA or gDNA that made up the material.

In the original workflow: Amplified reference gene primers provided the basis for estimating nucleated cell counts. Data came from immunoSEQ multiplex PCR; TCRdb stores just in-frame clones and leaves some out. V and J calls and clone size come straight from that table; D and trimming were deduced from the DNA. The table shows 250,000 to 350,000 clones, with 70% to 90% occurring only once. This CDR3 is built from 12 residues. V lost 5 bases and J 4 bases, leaving 6 bases between the germline ends. Germline V gene data show CDR1 as MNHEY and CDR2 as SVGEGT. The sequenced sample was peripheral blood. The V gene is TRBV6-2 or TRBV6-3, the J gene TRBJ2-1, with D perhaps matching TRBD1 (6 bases). This receptor was identified in a woman aged 50 to 65 who had recovered from COVID-19. For the CDR3, the DNA is TGTGCCAGCAGTCAGGGGTACAATGAGCAGTTCTTC. Translating gives CASSQGYNEQFF.